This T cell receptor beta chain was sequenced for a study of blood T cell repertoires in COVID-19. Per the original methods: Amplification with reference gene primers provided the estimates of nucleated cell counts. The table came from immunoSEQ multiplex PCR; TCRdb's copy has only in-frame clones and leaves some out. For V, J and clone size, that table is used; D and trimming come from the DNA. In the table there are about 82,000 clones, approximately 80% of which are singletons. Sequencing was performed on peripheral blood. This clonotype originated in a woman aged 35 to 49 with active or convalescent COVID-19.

The CDR3 region is CSASYPAGTTETQYF. The CDR3 DNA is TGCAGTGCTAGTTACCCCGCGGGAACGACAGAGACCCAGTACTTC. The rearrangement uses TRBV20-1 and TRBJ2-5, with D perhaps TRBD2 (6 bases). This CDR3 has 15 residues. The germline V gene has CDR1 DFQATT and CDR2 SNEGSKA (reference sequence). V lost 3 bases, J lost 4 bases, and 18 bases lay in between.